This is a list of T cell receptor beta chains from one sample in a study of CXCR3-negative and CXCR3-positive naive CD8 T cells. Reprocessing the 5' RACE reads, TCRdb reports a single entry for every CDR3 protein and omits DNA. The listing records 45,000 or so distinct CDR3 sequences. The sample was naive CXCR3- CD8+ T cells from blood. The receptors here all came from a human donor in good health. Some clones in this sample may be carry-over from other donors' samples. Both conserved end residues are part of each CDR3. Each record gives: clone size, V gene, J gene, CDR3 protein. Not all rows give a size; the values are once, few, many and, for expanded clones, a class.

-	TRBV29-1	TRBJ2-2	CSVDGVVMGELFF
-	TRBV12-3/TRBV12-4	TRBJ2-3	CASSYGLAGDTQYF
-	TRBV9	TRBJ2-4	CASSVGAGAKNIQYF
-	TRBV6-5	TRBJ1-4	CASSSQEEKLFF
-	TRBV11-2	TRBJ2-7	CASSLAGHVSSYEQYF
-	TRBV14	TRBJ2-5	CASSQFRDNQETQYF
-	TRBV4-3	TRBJ1-1	CASSQEQGAGNTEAFF
-	TRBV6-5	TRBJ1-2	CASSYSSPGGLNGYTF
-	TRBV28	TRBJ2-7	CASSPPGTHYEQYF
-	TRBV9	TRBJ2-7	CASSLGLADYEQYF
medium-sized	TRBV6-5	TRBJ2-1	CASSSGVSSYNEQFF
-	TRBV27	TRBJ2-7	CASSDIVRGLKNEQYF
-	TRBV29-1	TRBJ2-5	CSVDLGIRETQYF
-	TRBV7-9	TRBJ1-4	CASSQDNEKLFF
-	TRBV28	TRBJ2-5	CASSLVEMGETQYF
-	TRBV18	TRBJ1-3	CASSPQGVVSGNTIYF
-	TRBV28	TRBJ2-7	CASSKLESSYEQYF
-	TRBV29-1	TRBJ1-1	CSVEGGRRTEAFF
-	TRBV6-1	TRBJ2-3	CASSEVPGGRDTQYF
-	TRBV28	TRBJ2-7	CASREVERSSYEQYF
-	TRBV14	TRBJ2-1	CASSQVIQGTPYEQFF
-	TRBV29-1	TRBJ2-1	CSVEITGLVNNEQFF
-	TRBV9	TRBJ1-1	CASKTDRAVRTEAFF
-	TRBV27	TRBJ2-7	CASSSFDRGHEQYF